These T cell receptor beta chains were read from a single sample in a study of Ad26.COV2.S vaccination and SARS-CoV-2 variants. Sequencing was performed with immunoSEQ multiplex PCR; in TCRdb, only in-frame clones are kept and a portion is missing. The table lists more than 300,000 clones, roughly 90% of them singletons. The starting material was peripheral blood, obtained in a trial of Ad26.COV2.S vaccine versus placebo. These receptors were obtained from a person between 18 and 59 years old who received the Ad26.COV2.S COVID-19 vaccine or a placebo. CDR3s include the opening cysteine and the closing phenylalanine or tryptophan. Some rows have no size entry. The others give once, few or many, or a class for an expanded clone.

NA	TRBJ1-5	TRBV18	CASSLGTGNNQPQHF
once	TRBJ1-2	TRBV9	CASSEGADYGYTF
NA	TRBJ1-4	TRBV5-1	CASSAGTGVEKLFF
NA	TRBJ1-3	TRBV2	CASSAADRLHSGNTIYF
once	TRBJ1-6	TRBV11-2	CASSPIYNSPLHF
NA	TRBJ2-2	TRBV3-1/TRBV3-2	CASSQFPTGLTGELFF
NA	TRBJ1-5	TRBV18	CASSPRQGFASNQPQHF
NA	TRBJ1-5	TRBV2	CASSEGYSGGGNQPQHF
NA	TRBJ1-3	TRBV4-1	CASSHRTLDSLSSGNTIYF
NA	TRBJ1-1	TRBV6-2/TRBV6-3	CASSYSARVAEAFF
NA	TRBJ2-5	TRBV20-1	CSASRGRGSETQYF
NA	TRBJ1-5	TRBV28	CASSSEGAFQPQHF
NA	TRBJ2-5	TRBV19	CASSMASGGAETQYF
NA	TRBJ2-1	TRBV6-2/TRBV6-3	CASSDLSGGPYNEQFF
NA	TRBJ1-3	TRBV30	CAWGELAGTERNTIYF
NA	TRBJ1-3	TRBV19	CASQYNRLSGNTIYF
NA	TRBJ2-2	TRBV9	CASSENTGELFF
NA	TRBJ1-6	TRBV27	CASRTGQYYSPLHF
NA	TRBJ2-7	TRBV28	CASSQLGGQDEQYF
NA	TRBJ1-5	TRBV20-1	CSASGAPYSNQPQHF
few	TRBJ2-7	TRBV10-2	CASSEYGLAGRTYEQYF
once	TRBJ2-2	TRBV4-3	CASSQDSGYTGELFF
NA	TRBJ2-1	TRBV7-3	CASSLTQGPGRNEQFF
NA	TRBJ1-4	TRBV29-1	CSVVVSNEKLFF
NA	TRBJ2-1	TRBV7-8	CASSPRVAGLADNEQFF
NA	TRBJ1-3	TRBV30	CAWSVYTGSSGNTIYF
NA	TRBJ2-5	TRBV7-6	CASSLDFVGTGANIVDQETQYF
NA	TRBJ2-7	TRBV12-3/TRBV12-4	CASSFGDSGEQYF
NA	TRBJ2-3	TRBV15	CATSEGLGTDTQYF
NA	TRBJ2-3	TRBV25-1	CASSDPTGGVLTDTQYF
NA	TRBJ1-1	TRBV10-1	CASRSDRANTEAFF
NA	TRBJ1-3	TRBV29-1	CSVDNAGGTGNTIYF
NA	TRBJ2-7	TRBV2	CASSERGAGSSYEQYF
many	TRBJ2-7	TRBV3-1/TRBV3-2	CASSQDTGGNEQYF
once	TRBJ2-4	TRBV10-3	CAISDRAERNIQYF
once	TRBJ2-7	TRBV28	CASSPRTAYLHEQYF
NA	TRBJ1-6	TRBV27	CASSGPRDRGSPLHF
NA	TRBJ2-4	TRBV9	CASSGGTGRVGDIQYF
NA	TRBJ2-5	TRBV7-9	CASSLVGRLETQYF
once	TRBJ2-5	TRBV29-1	CSVDRGGRETQYF
NA	TRBJ2-1	TRBV6-2/TRBV6-3	CASSLTGAREQFF
NA	TRBJ2-1	TRBV18	CASSQRLDITLNEQFF
NA	TRBJ1-1	TRBV11-2	CASSLGFGVVAFF
NA	TRBJ1-5	TRBV2	CASSEREMSNQPQHF
NA	TRBJ2-1	TRBV6-5	CASSYSGGRRVNEQFF